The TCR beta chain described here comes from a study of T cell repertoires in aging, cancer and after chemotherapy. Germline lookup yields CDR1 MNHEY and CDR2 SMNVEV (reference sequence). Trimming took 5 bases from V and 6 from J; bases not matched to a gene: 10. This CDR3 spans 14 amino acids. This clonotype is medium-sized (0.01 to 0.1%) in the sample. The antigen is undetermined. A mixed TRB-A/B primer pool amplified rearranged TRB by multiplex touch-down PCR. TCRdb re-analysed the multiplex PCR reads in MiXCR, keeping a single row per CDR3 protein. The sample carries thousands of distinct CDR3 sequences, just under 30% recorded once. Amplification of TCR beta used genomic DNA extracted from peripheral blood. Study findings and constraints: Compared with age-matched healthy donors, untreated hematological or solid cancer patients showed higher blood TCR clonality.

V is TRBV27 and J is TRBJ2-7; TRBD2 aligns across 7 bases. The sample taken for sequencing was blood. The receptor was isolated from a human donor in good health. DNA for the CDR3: TGTGCCAGCAGTCCACCAGCTAGCGGCGGCGAGCAGTACTTC. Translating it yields CASSPPASGGEQYF.